One sample yielded the 10 T cell receptor beta chains listed below, sequenced in a study of vaccination and CD4 T cells after COVID-19. Their antigens are not known. The Oncomine TCR Beta short-read assay sequenced DNA from cultured CD4+ T cells. TCRdb redid the calling of the PCR reads with MiXCR, one entry per CDR3 protein. The table lists roughly 15,000 distinct CDR3 sequences, over 40% of them singletons, with 15% to 25% in the top ten. The treatment was: approximately nine-day PBMC culture with coronavirus spike peptide pools or control peptides (ViraFEST assay). The input for sequencing was CD4+ T cells from blood, cultured in vitro, taken before SARS-CoV-2 vaccination. The receptor set was obtained from a human donor who received a COVID-19 vaccine.

This chain connects TRBV2 to TRBJ2-1; D perhaps matches TRBD1 (6 bases). The CDR3 length is 15 residues. The germline gives CDR1 SNHLY, CDR2 FYNNEI. Trimming removed 8 bases at V and 10 bases at J, with 24 bases between. CDR3 nucleotide sequence: TGTGCCAGCGCTCCACAGGGTTTGGGTCGCGGGGAGCAGTTCTTC. Its protein product is CASAPQGLGRGEQFF. The full variable domain, in which reference TRBV2 and TRBJ2-1 provide the parts outside the CDR3, is EPEVTQTPSHQVTQMGQEVILRCVPISNHLYFYWYRQILGQKVEFLVSFYNNEISEKSEIFDDQFSVERPDGSNFTLKIRSTKLEDSAMYFCASAPQGLGRGEQFFGPGTRLTVL.

The V gene is TRBV20-1, the J gene TRBJ2-7; 12 bases map to TRBD1. Trimming at V came to 3 bases and at J to 0 bases, leaving 6 bases not matched to a gene. Per the germline V gene, CDR1 is DFQATT and CDR2 is SNEGSKA (reference sequence). The CDR3 consists of 16 residues. CDR3: CSASSGQGASSYEQYF. CDR3 DNA sequence: TGCAGTGCTAGCTCGGGACAGGGGGCTTCCTCCTACGAGCAGTACTTC.

This clonotype was recorded a few times. J is TRBJ1-5 and V is TRBV11-3, with D uncertain. CDR1 is SGHNT, CDR2 YENEEA, per germline. The V gene lost 1 base and the J gene lost 4 bases, with 5 bases spanning the gap. This CDR3 has 13 residues. In nucleotides, the CDR3 is TGTGCCAGCAGCTTAGGAGCAAATCAGCCCCAGCATTTT. Encoded protein: CASSLGANQPQHF.

This clonotype was seen more than once but under ten times. J is TRBJ1-2 and V is TRBV20-1; D not certain. The CDR3 runs to 14 residues. CDR1 and CDR2 from the germline V gene are DFQATT and SNEGSKA (reference sequence). The V gene lost 0 bases and the J gene lost 4 bases, with 12 bases spanning the gap. The CDR3 DNA sequence: TGCAGTGCTAGAGACTCGAGAGGGATCTATGGCTACACCTTC. This encodes CSARDSRGIYGYTF.

This clonotype was counted between two and nine times. The rearrangement uses TRBV19 and TRBJ1-6, with D unresolved. From germline, CDR1 is LNHDA and CDR2 SQIVND (reference sequence). The CDR3 is 14 residues long. V dropped 6 bases and J dropped 5 bases, with 11 bases sitting between them. As DNA, the CDR3 is TGTGCCAGTAGGAAGACAAATAATAATTCACCCCTCCACTTT. Residues: CASRKTNNNSPLHF.

The chain has TRBV6-5 and TRBJ1-4; no clear D. Germline CDR1 MNHEY, CDR2 SVGAGI. The CDR3 is made up of 14 amino acids. The V gene lost 7 bases and the J gene lost 2 bases, with 11 bases spanning the gap. CDR3 DNA: TGTGCCAGCACGTTACGAGGTACTAATGAAAAACTGTTTTTT. Translation: CASTLRGTNEKLFF.

The chain combines TRBV20-1 with TRBJ1-1, with D possibly matching TRBD1 (5 bases). V was clipped by 1 base and J by 3 bases, with 9 bases between them. The germline V gene has CDR1 DFQATT and CDR2 SNEGSKA (reference sequence). The CDR3 is 13 residues long. The CDR3 nucleotides are TGCAGTGCTAGAGGCGGGGGGGACACTGAAGCTTTCTTT. It yields the protein CSARGGGDTEAFF.

This clonotype was counted only a few times. The CDR3 sequence: CASSEARGNTIYF. In DNA, the CDR3 is TGTGCCAGCAGTGAAGCGCGGGGAAACACCATATATTTT. The V and J genes are TRBV6-1 and TRBJ1-3; D remains unclear. Germline V gene lookup returns CDR1 MNHNS and CDR2 SASEGT. The V and J ends lost 0 bases and 4 bases respectively, with 4 bases between them. The CDR3 is 13 residues long.

The chain couples TRBV10-3 to TRBJ1-1; D call uncertain. Germline V gene lookup returns CDR1 ENHRY and CDR2 SYGVKD. CDR3 length equals 16 residues. Trimming took off 5 bases at V and 0 bases at J, with 16 bases between the two ends. CDR3 sequence: CAISSRMLGMNTEAFF. DNA for the CDR3: TGTGCCATCAGTAGCAGGATGCTTGGGATGAACACTGAAGCTTTCTTT.

This clonotype came up a few times. The chain joins TRBV7-2 to TRBJ2-3, with 7 bases aligning to TRBD2. J was trimmed by 0 bases and V by 4 bases; bases with no gene match: 13. The CDR3 is 18 amino acids. CDR1 is SGHTA, CDR2 FQGNSA, per germline. The CDR3 bases are TGTGCCAGCAGCTCCCCGCCTGGCGGGGGAGGGAGCACAGATACGCAGTATTTT. Protein sequence: CASSSPPGGGGSTDTQYF. Supplemented by reference TRBV7-2 and TRBJ2-3, the full variable domain reads GAGVSQSPSNKVTEKGKDVELRCDPISGHTALYWYRQSLGQGLEFLIYFQGNSAPDKSGLPSDRFSAERTGGSVSTLTIQRTQQEDSAVYLCASSSPPGGGGSTDTQYFGPGTRLTVL.